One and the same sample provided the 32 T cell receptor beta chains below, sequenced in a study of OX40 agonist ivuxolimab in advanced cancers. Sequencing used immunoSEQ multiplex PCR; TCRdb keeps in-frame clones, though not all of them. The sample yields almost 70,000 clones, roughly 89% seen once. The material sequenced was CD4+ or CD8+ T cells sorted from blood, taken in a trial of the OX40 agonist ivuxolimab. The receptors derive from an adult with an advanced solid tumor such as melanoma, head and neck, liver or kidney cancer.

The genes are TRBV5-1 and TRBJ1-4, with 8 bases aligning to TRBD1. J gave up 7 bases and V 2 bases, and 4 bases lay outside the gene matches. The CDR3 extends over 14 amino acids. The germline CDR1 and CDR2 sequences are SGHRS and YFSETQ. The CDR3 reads CASSLQGVGEKLFF. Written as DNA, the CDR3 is TGCGCCAGCAGCTTACAGGGGGTTGGTGAAAAACTGTTTTTT.

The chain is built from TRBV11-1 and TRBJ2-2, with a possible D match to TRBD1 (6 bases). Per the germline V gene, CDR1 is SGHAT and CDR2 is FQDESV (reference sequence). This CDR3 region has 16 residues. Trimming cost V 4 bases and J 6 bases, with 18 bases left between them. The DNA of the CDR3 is TGTGCCAGCAGCTCACGACCGCCAGGGGAGTCCGGGGAGCTGTTTTTT. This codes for CASSSRPPGESGELFF.

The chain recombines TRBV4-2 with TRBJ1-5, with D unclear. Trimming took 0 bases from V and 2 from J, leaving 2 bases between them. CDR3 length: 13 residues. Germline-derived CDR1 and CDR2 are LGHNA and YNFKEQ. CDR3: CASSQDGNQPQHF. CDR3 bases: TGTGCCAGCAGCCAAGACGGCAATCAGCCCCAGCATTTT.

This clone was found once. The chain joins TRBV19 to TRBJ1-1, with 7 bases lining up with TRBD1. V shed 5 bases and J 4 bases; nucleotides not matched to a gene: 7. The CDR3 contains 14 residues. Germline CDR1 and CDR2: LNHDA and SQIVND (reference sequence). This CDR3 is CASSLQGIGTEAFF. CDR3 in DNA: TGTGCCAGTAGTTTACAGGGGATTGGCACTGAAGCTTTCTTT.

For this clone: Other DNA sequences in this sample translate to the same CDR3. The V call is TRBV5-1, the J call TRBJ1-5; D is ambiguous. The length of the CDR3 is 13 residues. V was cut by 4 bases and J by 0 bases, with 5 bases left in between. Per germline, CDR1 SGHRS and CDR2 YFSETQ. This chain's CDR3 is CASSPDSNQPQHF. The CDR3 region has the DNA TGCGCCAGCAGCCCCGATAGCAATCAGCCCCAGCATTTT. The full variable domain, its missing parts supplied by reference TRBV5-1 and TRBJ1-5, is KAGVTQTPRYLIKTRGQQVTLSCSPISGHRSVSWYQQTPGQGLQFLFEYFSETQRNKGNFPGRFSGRQFSNSRSEMNVSTLELGDSALYLCASSPDSNQPQHFGDGTRLSIL.

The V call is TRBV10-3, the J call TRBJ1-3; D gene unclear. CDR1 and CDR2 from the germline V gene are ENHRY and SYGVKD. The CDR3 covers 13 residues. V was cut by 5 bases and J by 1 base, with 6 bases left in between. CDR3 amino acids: CAISIISGNTIYF. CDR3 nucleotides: TGTGCCATCAGTATAATATCTGGAAACACCATATATTTT.

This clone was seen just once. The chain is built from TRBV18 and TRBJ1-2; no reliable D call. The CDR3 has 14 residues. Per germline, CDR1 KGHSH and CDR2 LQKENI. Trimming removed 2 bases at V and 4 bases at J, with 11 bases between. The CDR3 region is CASSPGSGGYGYTF. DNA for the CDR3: TGTGCCAGCTCACCAGGTTCGGGTGGCTATGGCTACACCTTC.

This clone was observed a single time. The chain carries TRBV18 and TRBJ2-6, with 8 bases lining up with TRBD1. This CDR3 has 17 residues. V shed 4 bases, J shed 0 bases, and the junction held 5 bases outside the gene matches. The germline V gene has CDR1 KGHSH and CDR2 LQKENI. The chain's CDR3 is CASSLQGVTSGANVLTF. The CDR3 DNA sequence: TGTGCCAGCTCACTACAGGGGGTGACCTCTGGGGCCAACGTCCTGACTTTC. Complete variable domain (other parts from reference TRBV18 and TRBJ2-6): NAGVMQNPRHLVRRRGQEARLRCSPMKGHSHVYWYRQLPEEGLKFMVYLQKENIIDESGMPKERFSAEFPKEGPSILRIQQVVRGDSAAYFCASSLQGVTSGANVLTFGAGSRLTVL.

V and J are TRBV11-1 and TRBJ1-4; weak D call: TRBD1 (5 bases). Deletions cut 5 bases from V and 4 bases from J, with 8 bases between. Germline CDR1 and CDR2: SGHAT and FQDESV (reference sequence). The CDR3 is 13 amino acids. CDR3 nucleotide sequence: TGTGCCAGCAGCAAGGGGTATAATGAAAAACTGTTTTTT. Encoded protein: CASSKGYNEKLFF.

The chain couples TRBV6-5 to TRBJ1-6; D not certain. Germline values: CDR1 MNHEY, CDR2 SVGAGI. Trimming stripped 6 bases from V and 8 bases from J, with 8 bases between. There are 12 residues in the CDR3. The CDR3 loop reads CASSELDSPLHF. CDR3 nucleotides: TGTGCCAGCAGCGAACTTGATTCACCCCTCCACTTT.

CDR3 in DNA: TGCGCCAGCAGCCAACTCGGGGGGAGAGCTAATGAAAAACTGTTTTTT. As protein: CASSQLGGRANEKLFF. The chain links TRBV4-1 to TRBJ1-4; tentative D call: TRBD1 (5 bases). Per the germline V gene, CDR1 is MGHRA and CDR2 is YSYEKL. The V and J ends lost 2 bases and 3 bases respectively, with 13 bases between them. There are 16 residues in the CDR3.

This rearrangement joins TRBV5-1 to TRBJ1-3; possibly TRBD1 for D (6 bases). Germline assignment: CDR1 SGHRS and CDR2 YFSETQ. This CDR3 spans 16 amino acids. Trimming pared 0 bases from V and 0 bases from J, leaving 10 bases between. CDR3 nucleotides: TGCGCCAGCAGCTTGGCGGGGGGCCTCTCTGGAAACACCATATATTTT. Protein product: CASSLAGGLSGNTIYF.

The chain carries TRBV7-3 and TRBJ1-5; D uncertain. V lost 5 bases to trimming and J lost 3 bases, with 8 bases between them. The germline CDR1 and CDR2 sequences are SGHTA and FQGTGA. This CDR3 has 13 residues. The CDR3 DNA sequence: TGTGCCAGCAGCCTCGCCCCCAATCAGCCCCAGCATTTT. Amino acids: CASSLAPNQPQHF. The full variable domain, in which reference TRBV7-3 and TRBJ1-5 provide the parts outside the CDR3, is GAGVSQTPSNKVTEKGKYVELRCDPISGHTALYWYRQSLGQGPEFLIYFQGTGAADDSGLPNDRFFAVRPEGSVSTLKIQRTERGDSAVYLCASSLAPNQPQHFGDGTRLSIL.

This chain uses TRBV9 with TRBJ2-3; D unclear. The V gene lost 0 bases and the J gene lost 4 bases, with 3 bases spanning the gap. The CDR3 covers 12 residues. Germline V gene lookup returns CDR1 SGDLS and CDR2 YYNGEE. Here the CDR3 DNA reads TGTGCCAGCAGCGTAGACGCAGATACGCAGTATTTT. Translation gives CASSVDADTQYF.

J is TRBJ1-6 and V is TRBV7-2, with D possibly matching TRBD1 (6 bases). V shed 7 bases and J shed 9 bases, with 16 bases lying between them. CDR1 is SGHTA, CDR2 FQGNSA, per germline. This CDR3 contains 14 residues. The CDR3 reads CASTRGQLGSPLHF. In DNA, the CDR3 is TGTGCCAGCACCCGTGGACAGCTAGGTTCACCCCTCCACTTT. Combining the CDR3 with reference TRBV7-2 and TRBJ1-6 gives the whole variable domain GAGVSQSPSNKVTEKGKDVELRCDPISGHTALYWYRQSLGQGLEFLIYFQGNSAPDKSGLPSDRFSAERTGGSVSTLTIQRTQQEDSAVYLCASTRGQLGSPLHFGNGTRLTVT.

The CDR3 region has the DNA TGCGCCAGCAGTCAGGGGGCCTACGAGCAGTACTTC. This sequence encodes CASSQGAYEQYF. This chain joins TRBV23-1 and TRBJ2-7; tentatively, D is TRBD1 or TRBD2 (5 bases each). TRBV23-1 belongs to the ORF category, with a function that is uncertain. This CDR3 is 12 amino acids long. V lost 3 bases to trimming and J lost 2 bases, with 5 bases between them.

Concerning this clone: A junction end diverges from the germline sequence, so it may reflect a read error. The CDR3 DNA sequence: TGTGCCAGCAGCTTTCAGGGTAACACCTGGGAGCTGTTTTTT. Its protein is CASSFQGNTWELFF. The rearrangement uses TRBV7-9 and TRBJ2-2; maybe TRBD1 (5 bases). Germline assignment: CDR1 SEHNR and CDR2 FQNEAQ (reference sequence). The CDR3 is 14 residues long.

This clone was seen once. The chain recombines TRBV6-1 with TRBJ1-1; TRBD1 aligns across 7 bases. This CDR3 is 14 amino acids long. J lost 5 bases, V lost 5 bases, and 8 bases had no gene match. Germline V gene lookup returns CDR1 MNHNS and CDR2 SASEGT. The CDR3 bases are TGTGCCAGCAGTAATAATCAGGGGGGGACTGAAGCTTTCTTT. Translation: CASSNNQGGTEAFF.

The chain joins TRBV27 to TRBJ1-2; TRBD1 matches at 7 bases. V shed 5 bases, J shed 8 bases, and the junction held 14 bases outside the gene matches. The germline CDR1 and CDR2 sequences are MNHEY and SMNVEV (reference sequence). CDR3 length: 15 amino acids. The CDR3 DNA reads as TGTGCCAGCAGTCTCAGGGACAGACCTTTAGAGGGCTACACCTTC. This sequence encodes CASSLRDRPLEGYTF.

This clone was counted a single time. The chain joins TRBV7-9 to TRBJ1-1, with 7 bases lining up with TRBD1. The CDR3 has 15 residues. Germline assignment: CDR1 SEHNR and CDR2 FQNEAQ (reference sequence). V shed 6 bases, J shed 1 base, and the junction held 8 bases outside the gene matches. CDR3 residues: CASSFIRDRNTEAFF. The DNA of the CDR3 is TGTGCCAGCAGTTTTATCCGGGACAGGAACACTGAAGCTTTCTTT.

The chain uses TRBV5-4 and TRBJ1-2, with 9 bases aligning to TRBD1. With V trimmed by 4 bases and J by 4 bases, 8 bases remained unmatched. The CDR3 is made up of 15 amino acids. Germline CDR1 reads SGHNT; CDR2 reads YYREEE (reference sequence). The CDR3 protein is CASSLQGAPLYGYTF. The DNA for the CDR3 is TGTGCCAGCAGCCTACAGGGGGCCCCCCTCTATGGCTACACCTTC.

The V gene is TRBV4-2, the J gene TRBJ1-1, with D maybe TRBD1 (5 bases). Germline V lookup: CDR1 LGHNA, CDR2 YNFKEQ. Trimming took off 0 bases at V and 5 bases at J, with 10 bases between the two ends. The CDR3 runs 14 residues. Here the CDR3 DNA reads TGTGCCAGCAGCCAAGATGGGGGGGGAACTGAAGCTTTCTTT. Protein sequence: CASSQDGGGTEAFF.

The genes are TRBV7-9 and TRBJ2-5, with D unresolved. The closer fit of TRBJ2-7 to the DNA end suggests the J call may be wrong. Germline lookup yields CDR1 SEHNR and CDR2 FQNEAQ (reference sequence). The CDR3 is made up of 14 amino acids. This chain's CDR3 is CASSLRPTNYEQYF. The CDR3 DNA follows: TGTGCCAGCAGCTTGAGGCCTACTAACTACGAGCAGTACTTC.

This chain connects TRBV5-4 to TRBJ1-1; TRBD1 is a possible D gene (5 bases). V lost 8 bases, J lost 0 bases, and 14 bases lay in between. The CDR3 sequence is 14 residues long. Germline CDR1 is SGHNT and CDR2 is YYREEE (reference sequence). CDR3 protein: CASLTRAMNTEAFF. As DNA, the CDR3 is TGTGCCAGTCTTACCAGGGCCATGAACACTGAAGCTTTCTTT.

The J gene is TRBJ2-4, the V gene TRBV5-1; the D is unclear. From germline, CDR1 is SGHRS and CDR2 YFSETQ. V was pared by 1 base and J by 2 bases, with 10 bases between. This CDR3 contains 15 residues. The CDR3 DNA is TGCGCCAGCAGCTTGTCGGCCAAATCCAAAAACATTCAGTACTTC. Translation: CASSLSAKSKNIQYF.

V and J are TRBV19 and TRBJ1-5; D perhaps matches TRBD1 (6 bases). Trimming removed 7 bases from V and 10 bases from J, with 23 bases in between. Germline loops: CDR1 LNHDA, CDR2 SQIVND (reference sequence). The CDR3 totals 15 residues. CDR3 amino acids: CASTRNGQSGSPQHF. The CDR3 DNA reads TGTGCCAGTACCCGAAATGGACAGTCGGGGAGTCCCCAGCATTTT.

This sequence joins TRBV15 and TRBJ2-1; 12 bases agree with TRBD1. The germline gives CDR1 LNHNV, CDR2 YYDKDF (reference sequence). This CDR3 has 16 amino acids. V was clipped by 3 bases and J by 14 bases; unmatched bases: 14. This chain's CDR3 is CATSSLTPGTGGAEFF. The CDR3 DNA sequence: TGTGCCACCAGCAGCCTTACCCCCGGGACAGGGGGCGCGGAGTTCTTC.

This CDR3 reads CASSLDRVAYEQYF. The CDR3 coding sequence is TGTGCCAGCAGCTTGGACAGGGTCGCCTACGAGCAGTACTTC. The V call is TRBV11-1, the J call TRBJ2-7, with 8 bases that match TRBD1. Looked up from germline, CDR1 is SGHAT and CDR2 is FQDESV (reference sequence). The CDR3 is 14 residues long. Trimming at V came to 3 bases and at J to 2 bases, leaving 3 bases not matched to a gene. The complete variable domain, with remaining parts taken from reference TRBV11-1 and TRBJ2-7, reads EAEVAQSPRYKITEKSQAVAFWCDPISGHATLYWYRQILGQGPELLVQFQDESVVDDSQLPKDRFSAERLKGVDSTLKIQPAELGDSAMYLCASSLDRVAYEQYFGPGTRLTVT.

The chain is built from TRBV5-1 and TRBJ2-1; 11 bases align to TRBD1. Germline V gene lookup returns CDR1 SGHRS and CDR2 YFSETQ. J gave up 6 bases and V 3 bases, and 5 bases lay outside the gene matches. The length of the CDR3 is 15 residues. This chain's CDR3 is CASSSGTGGSNEQFF. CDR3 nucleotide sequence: TGCGCCAGCAGCTCCGGGACAGGGGGTAGCAATGAGCAGTTCTTC.

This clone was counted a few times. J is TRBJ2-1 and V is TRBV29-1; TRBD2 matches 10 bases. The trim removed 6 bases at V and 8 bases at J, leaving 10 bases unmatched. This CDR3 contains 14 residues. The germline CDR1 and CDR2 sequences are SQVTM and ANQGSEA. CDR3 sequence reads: CSVTGTSDNYEQFF. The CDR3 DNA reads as TGCAGCGTGACCGGGACTAGCGATAATTATGAGCAGTTCTTC.

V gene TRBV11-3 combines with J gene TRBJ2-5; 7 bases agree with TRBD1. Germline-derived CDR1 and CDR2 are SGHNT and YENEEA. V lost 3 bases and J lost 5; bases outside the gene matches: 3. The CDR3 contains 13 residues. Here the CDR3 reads CASSLTGPETQYF. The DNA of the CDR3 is TGTGCCAGCAGCTTGACAGGGCCGGAGACCCAGTACTTC.

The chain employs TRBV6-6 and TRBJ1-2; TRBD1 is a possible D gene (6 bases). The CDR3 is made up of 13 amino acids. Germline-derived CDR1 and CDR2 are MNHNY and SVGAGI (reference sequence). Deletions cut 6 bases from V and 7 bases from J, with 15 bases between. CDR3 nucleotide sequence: TGTGCCAGCAGCTTCTCAGGGGACTCTGGCTACACCTTC. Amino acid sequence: CASSFSGDSGYTF.